Listed here are 20 T cell receptor beta chains from one sample, sequenced in a study of cytomegalovirus exposure and HLA in healthy donors. Researchers ran the PCR with 60 Vbeta and 13 Jbeta primers. The method was immunoSEQ multiplex PCR; TCRdb's version includes in-frame clones alone and lacks a portion of them. The sample lists approximately 90,000 clones; about 60% were seen once. The sequenced material came from PBMCs. These receptors were collected from a woman aged 25 to 45 in good health and CMV-seronegative.

This clone was counted a single time. The chain recombines TRBV11-3 with TRBJ1-5; D is unclear. Deletions cut 0 bases from V and 3 bases from J, with 18 bases between. This CDR3 comprises 18 residues. Germline lookup yields CDR1 SGHNT and CDR2 YENEEA. CDR3 loop: CASSLDGRDGGFNQPQHF. The CDR3 DNA is TGTGCCAGCAGCTTAGATGGTAGGGATGGAGGGTTCAATCAGCCCCAGCATTTT.

The chain combines TRBV2 with TRBJ1-4; D perhaps matches TRBD1 (5 bases). With 4 bases removed from V and 4 bases from J, the gap between germline ends came to 10 bases. Germline CDR1 SNHLY, CDR2 FYNNEI. CDR3 length: 14 residues. CDR3 amino acids: CASSGDRLNEKLFF. The CDR3 DNA reads as TGTGCCAGCAGTGGAGACAGACTTAATGAAAAACTGTTTTTT.

This clone has ten or more counts. The chain carries TRBV7-8 and TRBJ1-1; no clear D gene. Trimming pared 1 base from V and 1 base from J, leaving 4 bases between. This CDR3 comprises 13 residues. Germline loops: CDR1 SGHVS, CDR2 FQNEAQ. CDR3 coding DNA: TGTGCCAGCAGCTTAGACAGGAACACTGAAGCTTTCTTT. It codes for CASSLDRNTEAFF.

V and J are TRBV30 and TRBJ1-5; D unresolved. There are 14 residues in the CDR3. Germline loops: CDR1 GTSNPN, CDR2 SVGIG (reference sequence). Deletions cut 0 bases from V and 0 bases from J, with 6 bases between. The CDR3 DNA reads as TGTGCCTGGAGTGTCGACAATAGCAATCAGCCCCAGCATTTT. Encoded protein: CAWSVDNSNQPQHF. The complete variable domain, with remaining parts taken from reference TRBV30 and TRBJ1-5, reads SQTIHQWPATLVQPVGSPLSLECTVEGTSNPNLYWYRQAAGRGLQLLFYSVGIGQISSEVPQNLSASRPQDRQFILSSKKLLLSDSGFYLCAWSVDNSNQPQHFGDGTRLSIL.

This chain joins TRBV29-1 and TRBJ1-6, with a possible D match to TRBD1 (5 bases). Trimming shortened V by 8 bases and J by 5 bases, and 19 bases separated the two germline ends. CDR1 and CDR2 (germline): SQVTM, ANQGSEA. The CDR3 totals 15 residues. The CDR3 loop reads CSFRMAQGDNSPLHF. The CDR3 nucleotides read TGCAGCTTCAGGATGGCGCAGGGCGATAATTCACCCCTCCACTTT. Full variable domain (remainder filled in from reference TRBV29-1 and TRBJ1-6): SAVISQKPSRDICQRGTSLTIQCQVDSQVTMMFWYRQQPGQSLTLIATANQGSEATYESGFVIDKFPISRPNLTFSTLTVSNMSPEDSSIYLCSFRMAQGDNSPLHFGNGTRLTVT.

The V and J genes are TRBV2 and TRBJ2-5; 8 nucleotides line up with TRBD1. V lost 5 bases, J lost 5 bases, and 10 bases stayed unmatched. Germline CDR1 is SNHLY and CDR2 is FYNNEI. The CDR3 extends over 15 amino acids. CDR3 nucleotides: TGTGCCAGCAGTAACCGCAGGGGGCTGGGGGAGACCCAGTACTTC. This codes for CASSNRRGLGETQYF.

Worth noting for this clone: Other DNA sequences within the sample encode an identical CDR3. The chain is built from TRBV7-8 and TRBJ1-3, with a possible D match to TRBD1 (6 bases). Trimming took 5 bases from V and 4 from J, leaving 18 bases between them. Germline CDR1 is SGHVS and CDR2 is FQNEAQ. This CDR3 spans 16 amino acids. CDR3 in DNA: TGTGCCAGCAGCCCCACGGGACATTTTTCGGGAAACACCATATATTTT. Translation: CASSPTGHFSGNTIYF.

This sequence joins TRBV9 and TRBJ2-3; 8 bases are shared with TRBD2. CDR1 SGDLS and CDR2 YYNGEE come from the germline V gene. The V and J ends lost 0 bases and 4 bases, in that order; junction bases with no gene match: 1. CDR3 length: 14 amino acids. CDR3 sequence (DNA): TGTGCCAGCAGCGTAGGGCGGGGGGCAGATACGCAGTATTTT. This encodes CASSVGRGADTQYF.

Regarding this clone: Germline and junction disagree at one end, which may indicate a read error. V is TRBV6-1 and J is TRBJ1-1; possible D gene TRBD1, 5 bases. The V gene's germline CDR1 is MNHNS and CDR2 SASEGT. This CDR3 region has 14 residues. CDR3 region: CASRGGTVNIEAFF. In nucleotides, the CDR3 is TGTGCCAGCCGGGGAGGGACCGTGAACATTGAAGCTTTCTTT.

This clone was observed a few times. This chain joins TRBV7-2 and TRBJ2-1; 9 bases fit TRBD1. CDR1 and CDR2 (germline): SGHTA, FQGNSA. This CDR3 is built from 16 residues. The V gene end was trimmed by 4 bases and the J gene end by 9 bases; junction bases not matched to a gene: 13. For the CDR3, the DNA is TGTGCCAGCAGCTCAAGACCGGGACAGGGATGGGGTGAGCAGTTCTTC. Its translation is CASSSRPGQGWGEQFF.

This clone was recorded only once. The chain uses TRBV27 and TRBJ1-5, with no clear D. Between the trimmed V and J ends, which lost 5 bases and 5 bases, there was a span of 10 bases. Germline loops: CDR1 MNHEY, CDR2 SMNVEV (reference sequence). The length of the CDR3 is 13 residues. The CDR3 here is CASSPYGYQPQHF. Here the CDR3 DNA reads TGTGCCAGCAGTCCGTACGGGTATCAGCCCCAGCATTTT.

Only a few counts were recorded for this clone. The chain employs TRBV9 and TRBJ2-7, with D possibly being TRBD2 (7 bases). Deletions cut 4 bases from V and 4 bases from J, with 18 bases between. Germline assignment: CDR1 SGDLS and CDR2 YYNGEE. The CDR3 runs 15 residues. CDR3 in amino acids: CASSSPGEGRYEQYF. The CDR3 DNA sequence: TGTGCCAGCAGCTCCCCAGGGGAGGGCCGGTACGAGCAGTACTTC.

The chain is built from TRBV29-1 and TRBJ2-5, with TRBD1 as a possible D gene (5 bases). With 7 bases removed from V and 2 bases from J, the gap between germline ends came to 11 bases. Germline V gene data show CDR1 as SQVTM and CDR2 as ANQGSEA. The CDR3 length is 12 residues. The CDR3 coding sequence is TGCAGCGCCAGGACATTTCAAGAGACCCAGTACTTC. As protein: CSARTFQETQYF.

This chain connects TRBV30 to TRBJ1-4; TRBD1 might be the D (6 bases). The CDR3 runs 15 residues. V was pared by 2 bases and J by 1 base, with 11 bases between. CDR1 and CDR2 (germline): GTSNPN, SVGIG (reference sequence). The CDR3 loop is CAWSPPDRTNEKLFF. The CDR3 region has the DNA TGTGCCTGGAGTCCTCCGGACAGAACTAATGAAAAACTGTTTTTT.

The gene calls are TRBV2 and TRBJ1-3; D is possibly TRBD1 (6 bases). V lost 0 bases, J lost 8 bases, and 14 bases lay in between. The CDR3 has 15 amino acids. Germline V gene data show CDR1 as SNHLY and CDR2 as FYNNEI. CDR3 amino acids: CASSEARQASDTIYF. CDR3 bases: TGTGCCAGCAGTGAAGCCCGACAGGCCTCGGACACCATATATTTT. The entire variable domain, with the rest obtained from reference TRBV2 and TRBJ1-3, is as follows: EPEVTQTPSHQVTQMGQEVILRCVPISNHLYFYWYRQILGQKVEFLVSFYNNEISEKSEIFDDQFSVERPDGSNFTLKIRSTKLEDSAMYFCASSEARQASDTIYFGEGSWLTVV.

This clone was observed a few times. The chain couples TRBV27 to TRBJ1-1; D remains ambiguous. The V end was cut by 8 bases, the J end by 10 bases, with 11 bases between. Per the germline V gene, CDR1 is MNHEY and CDR2 is SMNVEV (reference sequence). The CDR3 has 10 residues. The CDR3 loop is CASGLVRAFF. The CDR3 nucleotides read TGTGCCAGCGGGCTCGTTAGAGCTTTCTTT.

The chain employs TRBV2 and TRBJ2-5; a possible D gene is TRBD2 (6 bases). This CDR3 has 14 residues. Germline V gene lookup returns CDR1 SNHLY and CDR2 FYNNEI. The ends were cut back, 6 bases at V and 2 bases at J, with 13 bases in the middle. In DNA, the CDR3 is TGTGCCAGCAGGTTGAGTCTAGCGCAAGAGACCCAGTACTTC. This codes for CASRLSLAQETQYF.

The chain combines TRBV20-1 with TRBJ1-2, with no clear D. The V and J ends lost 3 bases and 6 bases respectively, with 5 bases between them. Per the germline V gene, CDR1 is DFQATT and CDR2 is SNEGSKA (reference sequence). CDR3 length: 10 residues. The CDR3 protein is CSARRDGYTF. CDR3 sequence (DNA): TGCAGTGCTAGGAGGGATGGCTACACCTTC.

V and J are TRBV29-1 and TRBJ2-3; TRBD1 matches at 7 bases. This CDR3 is built from 12 residues. Germline V gene sequence: CDR1 SQVTM, CDR2 ANQGSEA. Trimming at V came to 7 bases and at J to 1 base, leaving 2 bases not matched to a gene. CDR3 in amino acids: CSADRGTDTQYF. CDR3 nucleotide sequence: TGCAGCGCCGACAGGGGCACAGATACGCAGTATTTT.

The chain combines TRBV4-3 with TRBJ2-1, with TRBD1 matching 10 bases. The germline V gene encodes CDR1 LGHNA and CDR2 YSLEER. The CDR3 is 13 amino acids. The V gene end was trimmed by 4 bases and the J gene end by 8 bases; junction bases not matched to a gene: 2. Here the CDR3 DNA reads TGCGCCAGCAGCCCGGACAGGGGGTATGAGCAGTTCTTC. Its protein is CASSPDRGYEQFF.